Listed below are T cell receptor beta chains from one sample, sequenced in a study of identical twins. MiXCR, applied by TCRdb to the 5' RACE reads, yields one record per CDR3 protein. Here the sample spans 1.5 million to 2 million distinct CDR3 sequences, less than 35% being singletons. Material for sequencing was cord blood. All receptors come from a newborn girl in good health. The CDR3 runs from the conserved cysteine through the conserved F or W. Fields, in order: J gene, V gene, D gene, clone size, CDR3 length, CDR3 DNA, CDR3 protein. D genes are given only for firm matches. The listing skips clone size in some rows; elsewhere it reads once, few, many or a size class.

J gene: TRBJ2-3; V gene: TRBV6-5; D gene: TRBD2; clone size: .; CDR3 length: 15; CDR3 DNA: TGTGCCAGCAGACTACCAGGACTAGCCACAGATACGCAGTATTTT; CDR3 protein: CASRLPGLATDTQYF
J gene: TRBJ2-7; V gene: TRBV27; D gene: TRBD2; clone size: many; CDR3 length: 14; CDR3 DNA: TGTGCCAGCAGTCCCGGACTAGCGGTCTACGAGCAGTACTTC; CDR3 protein: CASSPGLAVYEQYF
J gene: TRBJ2-7; V gene: TRBV28; D gene: .; clone size: .; CDR3 length: 16; CDR3 DNA: TGTGCCAGCAGAACCGGGACTCCTAGCTCCTATAATGAGCAGTACTTC; CDR3 protein: CASRTGTPSSYNEQYF
J gene: TRBJ2-1; V gene: TRBV5-1; D gene: TRBD2; clone size: .; CDR3 length: 15; CDR3 DNA: TGCACCAGCAGCTACCGGGAGGTACGGTACAATGAGCAGTTCTTC; CDR3 protein: CTSSYREVRYNEQFF
J gene: TRBJ2-6; V gene: TRBV7-9; D gene: TRBD2; clone size: few; CDR3 length: 15; CDR3 DNA: TGTGCCAGCCAGCGGGAGGCGGGGGGGGCCAACGTCCTGACTTTC; CDR3 protein: CASQREAGGANVLTF
J gene: TRBJ2-7; V gene: TRBV14; D gene: .; clone size: many; CDR3 length: 12; CDR3 DNA: TGTGCCAGCAGCTTACAGGCCTACGAGCAGTACTTC; CDR3 protein: CASSLQAYEQYF
J gene: TRBJ1-5; V gene: TRBV12-3/TRBV12-4; D gene: .; clone size: few; CDR3 length: 15; CDR3 DNA: TGTGCCAGCAGTTCCTTGGGGGCAGGGCAGCAGCCCCAGCATTTT; CDR3 protein: CASSSLGAGQQPQHF
J gene: TRBJ2-1; V gene: TRBV4-2; D gene: TRBD2; clone size: .; CDR3 length: 17; CDR3 DNA: TGTGCCAGCAGCCAAGGCGGACTAGCGGGGGGGCAGAATGAGCAGTTCTTC; CDR3 protein: CASSQGGLAGGQNEQFF
J gene: TRBJ1-6; V gene: TRBV5-1; D gene: .; clone size: .; CDR3 length: 16; CDR3 DNA: TGCGCCAGCAGCTTTGGCAGGGAGTACAAAAATTCACCCCTCCACTTT; CDR3 protein: CASSFGREYKNSPLHF
J gene: TRBJ2-7; V gene: TRBV28; D gene: .; clone size: few; CDR3 length: 11; CDR3 DNA: TGTGCCAGCAGTCCCTCGGGGACTTGGTACTTC; CDR3 protein: CASSPSGTWYF
J gene: TRBJ1-2; V gene: TRBV9; D gene: TRBD1; clone size: .; CDR3 length: 18; CDR3 DNA: TGTGCCAGCAGCTCTCCCGTGGGCCCAACAGGGGCTGGCTATGACTACACCTTC; CDR3 protein: CASSSPVGPTGAGYDYTF
J gene: TRBJ1-4; V gene: TRBV27; D gene: .; clone size: .; CDR3 length: 15; CDR3 DNA: TGTGCCAGCAGCCCAGGGTTACCCACTAATGAAAAACTGTTTTTT; CDR3 protein: CASSPGLPTNEKLFF
J gene: TRBJ1-2; V gene: TRBV6-5; D gene: .; clone size: few; CDR3 length: 17; CDR3 DNA: TGTGCCAGCAGTTACTCGTTGTCCCCCGTAAAGATGGTTGGCTACACCTTC; CDR3 protein: CASSYSLSPVKMVGYTF
J gene: TRBJ2-7; V gene: TRBV7-2; D gene: TRBD2; clone size: .; CDR3 length: 17; CDR3 DNA: TGTGCCAGCAGCTTACTTGGAACTAGCGGGGTCTCCTACGAGCAGTACTTC; CDR3 protein: CASSLLGTSGVSYEQYF
J gene: TRBJ2-1; V gene: TRBV7-9; D gene: .; clone size: few; CDR3 length: 15; CDR3 DNA: TGTGCCAGCAGCTTTACGAAAAGCTCCTACAATGAGCAGTTCTTC; CDR3 protein: CASSFTKSSYNEQFF
J gene: TRBJ1-4; V gene: TRBV7-2; D gene: TRBD1; clone size: few; CDR3 length: 15; CDR3 DNA: TGTGCCAGCAGCCCGGACAGGGGGCAGAGTGAAAAACTGTTTTTT; CDR3 protein: CASSPDRGQSEKLFF